This entry lists 18 T cell receptor beta chains sequenced from one sample in a study of identical twins. In TCRdb, the 5' RACE reads were re-called with MiXCR into one record per CDR3 protein. The sample holds a few hundred thousand distinct CDR3 sequences; around 15% are singletons and the top ten take roughly 0.42%. Separately, the same data were catalogued under a study of yellow fever vaccine responses in identical twins.

Specimen: CD4+ T cells sorted from blood. These receptors were taken from a woman between 18 and 30 years old in good health.

This clonotype appeared a few times. The rearrangement uses TRBV5-1 and TRBJ2-1, with D possibly being TRBD1 (5 bases). CDR1 and CDR2 from the germline V gene are SGHRS and YFSETQ. The V and J ends lost 4 bases and 2 bases respectively, with 13 bases between them. This CDR3 has 15 residues. The CDR3 here is CASSVDSEPYNEQFF. CDR3 DNA: TGCGCCAGCAGCGTTGACAGTGAACCCTACAATGAGCAGTTCTTC. Complete variable domain (other parts from reference TRBV5-1 and TRBJ2-1): KAGVTQTPRYLIKTRGQQVTLSCSPISGHRSVSWYQQTPGQGLQFLFEYFSETQRNKGNFPGRFSGRQFSNSRSEMNVSTLELGDSALYLCASSVDSEPYNEQFFGPGTRLTVL.

A few counts support this clonotype. The chain's CDR3 is CASSEAALKAGRAKNIQYF. DNA for the CDR3: TGTGCCAGCAGTGAAGCCGCCCTTAAAGCGGGACGAGCCAAAAACATTCAGTACTTC. V is TRBV6-1 and J is TRBJ2-4; 7 bases are shared with TRBD2. CDR3 length: 19 residues. CDR1 and CDR2 (germline): MNHNS, SASEGT. Trimming at V came to 0 bases and at J to 0 bases, leaving 11 bases not matched to a gene.

This clonotype was recorded a few times. The genes are TRBV5-1 and TRBJ1-6; 7 positions match TRBD1. V was clipped by 4 bases and J by 9 bases; unmatched bases: 10. Germline loops: CDR1 SGHRS, CDR2 YFSETQ. The CDR3 is 15 amino acids. The CDR3 DNA sequence: TGCGCCAGCAGCATGACACAGGGGACTTTTTCACCCCTCCACTTT. Amino acids: CASSMTQGTFSPLHF.

This clonotype was observed a handful of times. The V and J genes are TRBV12-3 or TRBV12-4 and TRBJ2-5; 11 positions match TRBD1. There are 12 residues in the CDR3. V lost 6 bases to trimming and J lost 14 bases; unmatched junction nucleotides: 8. The CDR3 nucleotides read TGTGCCAGCAGCCAAGGACAGGGGGCACATTACTTC. Protein sequence: CASSQGQGAHYF.

This clonotype has a handful of counts. The chain carries TRBV20-1 and TRBJ2-1; 8 bases match TRBD1. CDR3 length: 16 amino acids. The V segment lost 1 base and the J segment 6 bases; nucleotides outside the gene matches: 11. The germline CDR1 and CDR2 sequences are DFQATT and SNEGSKA (reference sequence). CDR3 sequence (DNA): TGCAGTGCTAGAGGGGCTACAGGGGGGTCCGGCAATGAGCAGTTCTTC. It specifies CSARGATGGSGNEQFF.

The rearrangement joins TRBV2 to TRBJ2-1, with 9 bases fitting TRBD2. V shed 7 bases, J shed 2 bases, and the junction held 3 bases outside the gene matches. This CDR3 is 14 amino acids long. Looked up from germline, CDR1 is SNHLY and CDR2 is FYNNEI. The CDR3 is CASNRLAAYNEQFF. In DNA form, the CDR3 reads TGTGCCAGCAATAGACTAGCGGCCTACAATGAGCAGTTCTTC.

This clonotype showed up just a few times. V gene TRBV5-6 combines with J gene TRBJ1-3; D not certain. Germline V lookup: CDR1 SGHDT, CDR2 YYEEEE. V shed 4 bases and J shed 12 bases, with 17 bases lying between them. The CDR3 is 13 amino acids. In DNA form, the CDR3 reads TGTGCCAGCAGCCCACTGTCCGGAATGGGCATATATTTT. Residues: CASSPLSGMGIYF.

This clonotype was counted between two and nine times. The genes are TRBV5-1 and TRBJ2-5, with a possible D match to TRBD2 (7 bases). Germline CDR1 and CDR2: SGHRS and YFSETQ. Trimming pared 3 bases from V and 5 bases from J, leaving 17 bases between. The CDR3 has 15 residues. In DNA form, the CDR3 reads TGCGCCAGCAGCTCGGACAGCGGGGTATGGGAGACCCAGTACTTC. Its translation is CASSSDSGVWETQYF.

This chain uses TRBV24-1 with TRBJ2-3, with 10 bases fitting TRBD2. V lost 2 bases, J lost 7 bases, and 8 bases stayed unmatched. Germline CDR1 is KGHDR and CDR2 is SFDVKD. The CDR3 sequence is 16 residues long. Here the CDR3 DNA reads TGTGCCACCAGTGATTGGCTAGCGGGAGTTCAAAATACGCAGTATTTT. It is translated as CATSDWLAGVQNTQYF.

This clonotype has just a few counts. V usage is TRBV13 and J usage is TRBJ2-3, with 11 bases lining up with TRBD2. There are 14 residues in the CDR3. CDR1 and CDR2 (germline): PRHDT, FYEKMQ (reference sequence). Germline trimming cut 5 bases from V and 6 bases from J; bases unmatched to any gene: 4. CDR3 amino acids: CASSPPSGGDTQYF. The CDR3 nucleotides are TGTGCCAGCAGCCCTCCTAGCGGGGGGGATACGCAGTATTTT.

This clonotype was observed a few times. V and J are TRBV2 and TRBJ2-1; 9 bases agree with TRBD2. The CDR3 extends over 15 amino acids. The ends lost 5 bases at V and 3 bases at J; junction bases unmatched: 5. CDR1 is SNHLY, CDR2 FYNNEI, per germline. The CDR3 protein is CASSNRTSVYNEQFF. In DNA, the CDR3 is TGTGCCAGCAGTAACCGGACTAGCGTCTACAATGAGCAGTTCTTC.

The genes are TRBV9 and TRBJ1-4; D perhaps matches TRBD1 (5 bases). This CDR3 has 16 amino acids. V was trimmed by 0 bases and J by 0 bases, leaving 9 bases between them. CDR1 is SGDLS, CDR2 YYNGEE, per germline. CDR3 bases: TGTGCCAGCAGCGTAGGGGCGACAGCAACTAATGAAAAACTGTTTTTT. This encodes CASSVGATATNEKLFF.

This clonotype was seen more than once but under ten times. The gene calls are TRBV14 and TRBJ2-1, with D unresolved. CDR3 length: 15 amino acids. The V and J ends lost 3 bases and 2 bases respectively, with 11 bases between them. Germline V gene lookup returns CDR1 SGHDN and CDR2 FVKESK. CDR3 sequence (DNA): TGTGCCAGCAGCCACCTCGCCTACCCCTACAATGAGCAGTTCTTC. Amino acid sequence: CASSHLAYPYNEQFF.

The table lists this clonotype with a few counts. The gene calls are TRBV20-1 and TRBJ2-1, with D hard to call. The CDR3 is 13 residues long. CDR1 and CDR2 (germline): DFQATT, SNEGSKA (reference sequence). V lost 2 bases and J lost 5, with 10 bases in between. CDR3 sequence: CSARLASDNEQFF. Written as DNA, the CDR3 is TGCAGTGCTAGACTTGCTTCAGACAATGAGCAGTTCTTC.

The rearrangement joins TRBV29-1 to TRBJ2-3; 9 bases are a match to TRBD2. V dropped 6 bases and J dropped 4; count of bases not matched to a gene: 11. This CDR3 is 15 amino acids long. Germline CDR1 reads SQVTM; CDR2 reads ANQGSEA. The CDR3 DNA is TGCAGCGTCGCCGGACTAGCGTTTGGCGCAGATACGCAGTATTTT. Translation: CSVAGLAFGADTQYF.

In DNA form, the CDR3 reads TGTGCCAGCAGCTCCGCCCGACTAGCGGTTCCGGGGAGGCAAGAGACCCAGTACTTC. As protein: CASSSARLAVPGRQETQYF. The rearrangement uses TRBV7-8 and TRBJ2-5; 9 positions agree with TRBD2. The CDR3 is 19 amino acids. Looked up from germline, CDR1 is SGHVS and CDR2 is FQNEAQ. V lost 4 bases and J lost 2; bases outside the gene matches: 17.

The chain carries TRBV5-1 and TRBJ2-2, with TRBD2 matching over 13 bases. CDR1 SGHRS and CDR2 YFSETQ come from the germline V gene. Trimming removed 7 bases from V and 4 bases from J; junction bases left unmatched: 7. The CDR3 loop spans 16 amino acids. The CDR3 DNA reads TGCGCCAGCCGAGGACTAGCGGGAGTACGCACCGGGGAGCTGTTTTTT. Translated: CASRGLAGVRTGELFF.

This clonotype has more than one count but fewer than ten. J is TRBJ1-1 and V is TRBV19; no clear D. CDR1 and CDR2 from the germline V gene are LNHDA and SQIVND (reference sequence). The CDR3 loop spans 14 amino acids. Trimming pared 1 base from V and 2 bases from J, leaving 8 bases between. The CDR3 is CASSIAAGNTEAFF. The CDR3 DNA sequence: TGTGCCAGTAGTATAGCCGCGGGTAACACTGAAGCTTTCTTT.